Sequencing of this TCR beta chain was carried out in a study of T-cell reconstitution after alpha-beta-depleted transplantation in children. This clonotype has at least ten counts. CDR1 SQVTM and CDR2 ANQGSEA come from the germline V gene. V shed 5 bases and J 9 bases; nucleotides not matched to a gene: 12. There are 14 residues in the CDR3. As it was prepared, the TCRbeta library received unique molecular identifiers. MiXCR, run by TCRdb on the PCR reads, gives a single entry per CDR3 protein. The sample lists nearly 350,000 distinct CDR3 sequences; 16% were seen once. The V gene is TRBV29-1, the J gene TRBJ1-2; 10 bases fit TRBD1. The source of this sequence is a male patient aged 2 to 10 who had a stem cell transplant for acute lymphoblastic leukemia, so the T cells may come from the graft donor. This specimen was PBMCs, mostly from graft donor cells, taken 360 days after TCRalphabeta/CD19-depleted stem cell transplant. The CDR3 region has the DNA TGCAGCGTTCAATCGCGACAGGGGGCGCAGCGCTACACCTTC. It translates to CSVQSRQGAQRYTF.